Presented here are 20 T cell receptor beta chains from one specimen sequenced in a study of blood T cell repertoires in COVID-19. Libraries were prepared by immunoSEQ multiplex PCR; TCRdb keeps only in-frame clonotypes and omits some of them. The sample lists about 98,000 clones; around nine tenths were seen once. Source material: peripheral blood. All receptors derive from a man between 50 and 59 years old with acute or convalescent COVID-19.

The chain employs TRBV11-2 and TRBJ2-3; TRBD1 agrees at 9 bases. The CDR3 has 16 residues. Looked up from germline, CDR1 is SGHAT and CDR2 is FQNNGV. V dropped 2 bases and J dropped 4; count of bases not matched to a gene: 7. CDR3 protein: CASSLFWTGVPDTQYF. In DNA, the CDR3 is TGTGCCAGCAGCTTATTTTGGACAGGGGTTCCAGATACGCAGTATTTT.

CDR3 amino acids: CASSSRLAGSYNEQFF. CDR3 nucleotide sequence: TGTGCCAGCAGCTCAAGACTAGCGGGATCCTACAATGAGCAGTTCTTC. J is TRBJ2-1 and V is TRBV5-4, with 11 bases fitting TRBD2. The germline CDR1 and CDR2 sequences are SGHNT and YYREEE (reference sequence). The CDR3 totals 16 residues. V dropped 3 bases and J dropped 1; count of bases not matched to a gene: 3.

The CDR3 DNA is TGCGCCAGCAGCTTGGGGACTCCCAACACCGGGGAGCTGTTTTTT. Translation: CASSLGTPNTGELFF. The gene calls are TRBV5-1 and TRBJ2-2; TRBD2 is a possible D gene (5 bases). In germline, CDR1 is SGHRS, CDR2 YFSETQ. The CDR3 is made up of 15 amino acids. Trimming pared 0 bases from V and 2 bases from J, leaving 8 bases between.

This clone was observed a single time. The chain joins TRBV19 to TRBJ1-3, with 8 bases fitting TRBD1. This CDR3 is built from 14 residues. Germline V gene sequence: CDR1 LNHDA, CDR2 SQIVND (reference sequence). J was trimmed by 2 bases and V by 4 bases; bases with no gene match: 1. The CDR3 region is CASSTTGAGNTIYF. The DNA of the CDR3 is TGTGCCAGTAGTACGACAGGGGCTGGAAACACCATATATTTT.

As to this clone: Germline is not matched at one junction end, which may reflect a read error. The chain carries TRBV5-4 and TRBJ2-1; D is perhaps TRBD2 (5 bases). The CDR3 covers 13 residues. The V gene's germline CDR1 is SGHNT and CDR2 YYREEE (reference sequence). The CDR3, as DNA: TGTGCCAGCACCTTGCGGCTAGCCAATGAGCAGTTCTTC. Its protein product is CASTLRLANEQFF.

The chain couples TRBV5-1 to TRBJ1-5; D not resolved. V was shortened by 1 base and J by 0 bases, with 8 bases between the two germline ends. Germline V gene lookup returns CDR1 SGHRS and CDR2 YFSETQ. The CDR3 is 15 amino acids. CDR3 protein: CASSLSGYSNQPQHF. CDR3 bases: TGCGCCAGCAGCTTGTCGGGGTATAGCAATCAGCCCCAGCATTTT. Supplemented by reference TRBV5-1 and TRBJ1-5, the full variable domain reads KAGVTQTPRYLIKTRGQQVTLSCSPISGHRSVSWYQQTPGQGLQFLFEYFSETQRNKGNFPGRFSGRQFSNSRSEMNVSTLELGDSALYLCASSLSGYSNQPQHFGDGTRLSIL.

The rearrangement joins TRBV12-5 to TRBJ2-1; D call uncertain. Germline V gene data show CDR1 as LGHNT and CDR2 as FRNRAP. The V end lost 1 base, the J end lost 6 bases, and 10 bases lay between the germline ends. This CDR3 is 14 amino acids long. This CDR3 reads CASGLGAFVNEQFF. The CDR3 DNA follows: TGTGCTAGTGGTTTGGGAGCTTTCGTCAATGAGCAGTTCTTC.

The chain couples TRBV5-4 to TRBJ2-6, with D perhaps matching TRBD2 (6 bases). Trimming shortened V by 4 bases and J by 1 base, and 18 bases separated the two germline ends. From germline, CDR1 is SGHNT and CDR2 YYREEE (reference sequence). This CDR3 is built from 18 residues. CDR3 sequence reads: CASSPPTLRGSGANVLTF. As DNA, the CDR3 is TGTGCCAGCAGCCCCCCTACCTTGCGGGGATCTGGGGCCAACGTCCTGACTTTC.

J is TRBJ2-1 and V is TRBV10-3; D call uncertain. The germline V and J ends were trimmed by 6 bases and 10 bases, with 16 bases remaining between them. Germline CDR1 is ENHRY and CDR2 is SYGVKD. This CDR3 is built from 13 residues. CDR3 DNA: TGTGCCATCAGCGATACCCAGGCACCCGAGCAGTTCTTC. The encoded protein is CAISDTQAPEQFF.

This clone is labeled as medium-sized. V gene TRBV4-2 combines with J gene TRBJ1-1; no firm D call. V was clipped by 0 bases and J by 3 bases, with 5 bases between them. Germline-derived CDR1 and CDR2 are LGHNA and YNFKEQ. The CDR3 totals 13 residues. DNA of the CDR3: TGTGCCAGCAGCCAAGAAACAGACACTGAAGCTTTCTTT. Amino acid sequence: CASSQETDTEAFF.

CDR3 DNA: TGTGCCAGCAGTTTCTCAAGAACGGGGACTAGAAGATCCTACGAGCAGTACTTC. Protein product: CASSFSRTGTRRSYEQYF. The chain is built from TRBV28 and TRBJ2-7; 8 positions match TRBD2. Germline V gene lookup returns CDR1 MDHEN and CDR2 SYDVKM. The CDR3 has 18 amino acids. The trim removed 3 bases at V and 1 base at J, leaving 14 bases unmatched.

The rearrangement joins TRBV5-8 to TRBJ2-1; 9 bases agree with TRBD2. CDR3 length: 16 amino acids. Germline V lookup: CDR1 SGHTS, CDR2 YDEGEE. J was trimmed by 9 bases and V by 0 bases; bases with no gene match: 10. The CDR3 protein is CASSLEGGRAGGEQFF. The CDR3 DNA is TGTGCCAGCAGCTTGGAGGGCGGGAGGGCCGGCGGTGAGCAGTTCTTC.

The V gene is TRBV7-9, the J gene TRBJ1-1, with 9 nucleotides matching TRBD1. From germline, CDR1 is SEHNR and CDR2 FQNEAQ (reference sequence). J gave up 1 base and V 2 bases, and 2 bases lay outside the gene matches. The CDR3 runs 15 residues. The CDR3 DNA follows: TGTGCCAGCAGCTTACGACAGGGGGGGAACACTGAAGCTTTCTTT. This sequence encodes CASSLRQGGNTEAFF.

The chain is built from TRBV6-5 and TRBJ2-2, with D possibly TRBD2 on 5 matching bases. Germline-derived CDR1 and CDR2 are MNHEY and SVGAGI. Trimming removed 6 bases from V and 5 bases from J, with 7 bases in between. The CDR3 is 12 amino acids. The CDR3 sequence is CASRRVTGELFF. The CDR3, as DNA: TGTGCCAGCAGGAGGGTGACCGGGGAGCTGTTTTTT.

This clone was seen just once. The rearrangement links TRBV6-2 or TRBV6-3 to TRBJ2-7, with D maybe TRBD1 (5 bases). The V end was cut by 2 bases, the J end by 1 base, with 9 bases between. CDR1 and CDR2 from the germline V gene are MNHEY and SVGEGT. The CDR3 length is 14 residues. The CDR3 DNA is TGTGCCAGCAGTTACGTGACAGTTTCCTACGAGCAGTACTTC. It encodes CASSYVTVSYEQYF.

The table lists this clone with a few counts. CDR3 region: CAISDGQGKYGYTF. CDR3 DNA sequence: TGTGCCATCAGTGACGGACAGGGGAAGTATGGCTACACCTTC. The rearrangement joins TRBV10-3 to TRBJ1-2, with TRBD1 matching over 9 bases. The CDR3 loop spans 14 amino acids. The V gene's germline CDR1 is ENHRY and CDR2 SYGVKD. The trim removed 3 bases at V and 5 bases at J, leaving 4 bases unmatched.

The rearrangement uses TRBV27 and TRBJ1-3, with D uncertain. From germline, CDR1 is MNHEY and CDR2 SMNVEV (reference sequence). Trimming removed 0 bases at V and 0 bases at J, with 3 bases between. The CDR3 extends over 14 amino acids. CDR3 loop: CASSLSSSGNTIYF. Here the CDR3 DNA reads TGTGCCAGCAGTTTATCGAGCTCTGGAAACACCATATATTTT.

The chain has TRBV3-1 (or the pseudogene TRBV3-2) and TRBJ2-7, with 11 bases identical to TRBD2. After removal of 5 bases from V and 5 bases from J, the junction contained 8 bases not matched to a gene. This CDR3 region has 15 residues. The germline CDR1 and CDR2 sequences are LGHDT and YNNKEL (reference sequence). The DNA for the CDR3 is TGTGCCAGCAGCTCCTGGACTAGCGGGCCGGACGAGCAGTACTTC. Its protein product is CASSSWTSGPDEQYF.

This clone occurred a few times. The chain joins TRBV6-6 to TRBJ1-2; D remains unclear. Trimming cost V 6 bases and J 5 bases, with 7 bases left between them. The V gene's germline CDR1 is MNHNY and CDR2 SVGAGI (reference sequence). This CDR3 is built from 11 residues. The CDR3 loop is CASSLLYGYTF. CDR3 bases: TGTGCCAGCAGCCTTCTGTATGGCTACACCTTC.

This clone appeared a few times. The V gene is TRBV5-1, the J gene TRBJ1-1; perhaps TRBD1 as D (5 bases). CDR1 SGHRS and CDR2 YFSETQ come from the germline V gene. Trimming removed 1 base from V and 3 bases from J, with 10 bases in between. There are 14 residues in the CDR3. The CDR3 region is CASSLSQGYTEAFF. The CDR3 DNA follows: TGCGCCAGCAGCTTGTCTCAGGGCTACACTGAAGCTTTCTTT. Filled out from reference TRBV5-1 and TRBJ1-1, the complete variable domain reads KAGVTQTPRYLIKTRGQQVTLSCSPISGHRSVSWYQQTPGQGLQFLFEYFSETQRNKGNFPGRFSGRQFSNSRSEMNVSTLELGDSALYLCASSLSQGYTEAFFGQGTRLTVV.